This T cell receptor beta chain was recovered during a study of vaccination and CD4 T cells after COVID-19. An Oncomine TCR Beta short-read assay was used to sequence the DNA from cultured CD4+ T cells. TCRdb itself ran the PCR reads through MiXCR, one entry per CDR3 protein. The data hold around 21,000 distinct CDR3 sequences, with under 65% observed a single time. Trimming left V 5 bases short and J 1 base short, with 15 bases between. Germline V lookup: CDR1 SGHTA, CDR2 FQGNSA. The CDR3 extends over 16 amino acids. As to this clonotype: Its antigen remains unknown.

The treatment was: roughly nine-day PBMC culture with coronavirus spike peptide pools or control peptides (ViraFEST assay). The rearrangement uses TRBV7-2 and TRBJ1-5, with D tentatively TRBD1 (6 bases). This TCR derives from a human donor who had recovered from COVID-19. The starting material was CD4+ T cells from blood, cultured in vitro, obtained after SARS-CoV-2 vaccination. This CDR3 is CASSPLWGGSNQPQHF. The CDR3 DNA sequence: TGTGCCAGCAGCCCACTCTGGGGGGGCAGCAATCAGCCCCAGCATTTT.